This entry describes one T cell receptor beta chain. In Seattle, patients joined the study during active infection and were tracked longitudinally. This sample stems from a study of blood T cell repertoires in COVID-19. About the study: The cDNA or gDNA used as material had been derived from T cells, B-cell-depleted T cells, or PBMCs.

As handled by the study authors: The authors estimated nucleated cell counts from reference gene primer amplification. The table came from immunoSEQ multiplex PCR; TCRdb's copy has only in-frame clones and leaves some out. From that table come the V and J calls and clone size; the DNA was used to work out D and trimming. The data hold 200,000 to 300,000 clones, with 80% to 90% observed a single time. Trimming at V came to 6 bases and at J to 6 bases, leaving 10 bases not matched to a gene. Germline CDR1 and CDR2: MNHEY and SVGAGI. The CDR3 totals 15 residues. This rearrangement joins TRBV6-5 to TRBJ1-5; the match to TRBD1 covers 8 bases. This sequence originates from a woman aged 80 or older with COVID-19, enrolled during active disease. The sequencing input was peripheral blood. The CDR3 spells CASRIGTGASQPQHF. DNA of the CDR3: TGTGCCAGCAGGATCGGGACAGGTGCTAGTCAGCCCCAGCATTTT.